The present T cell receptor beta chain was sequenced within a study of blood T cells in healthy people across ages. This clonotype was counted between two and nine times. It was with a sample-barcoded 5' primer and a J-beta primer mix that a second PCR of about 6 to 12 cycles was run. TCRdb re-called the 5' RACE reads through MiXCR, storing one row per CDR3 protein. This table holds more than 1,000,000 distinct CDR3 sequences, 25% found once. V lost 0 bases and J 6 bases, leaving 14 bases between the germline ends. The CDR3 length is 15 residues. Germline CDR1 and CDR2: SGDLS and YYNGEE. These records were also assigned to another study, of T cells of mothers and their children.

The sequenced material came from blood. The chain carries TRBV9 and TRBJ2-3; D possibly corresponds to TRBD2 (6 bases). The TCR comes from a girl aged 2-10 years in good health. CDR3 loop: CASSVGGGGADTQYF. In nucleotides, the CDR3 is TGTGCCAGCAGCGTAGGTGGCGGAGGGGCGGATACGCAGTATTTT.